These 18 T cell receptor beta chains share one sample of origin, sequenced in a study of T-cell reconstitution after alpha-beta-depleted transplantation in children. For TCRbeta, the library was prepared with unique molecular identifiers. Using its own MiXCR run on the PCR reads, TCRdb lists one record per CDR3 protein. The table has about 900,000 distinct CDR3 sequences, about 30% seen once. Sequencing used PBMCs, mostly from graft donor cells, obtained 360 days after TCRalphabeta/CD19-depleted stem cell transplant. These TCRs come from a boy in the first two years of life who had a stem cell transplant for SCID, so the T cells may come from the graft donor.

CDR3 bases: TGTGCCAGCAGCTTAGGGTATACCGGGACAGGTCTCTTCAAAAACATTCAGTACTTC. The encoded protein is CASSLGYTGTGLFKNIQYF. The rearrangement joins TRBV7-8 to TRBJ2-4; TRBD1 matches at 8 bases. The ends lost 1 base at V and 3 bases at J; junction bases unmatched: 14. The germline CDR1 and CDR2 sequences are SGHVS and FQNEAQ. This CDR3 comprises 19 residues.

This clonotype was observed a few times. The chain is built from TRBV7-9 and TRBJ2-5; 9 bases map to TRBD2. CDR1 is SEHNR, CDR2 FQNEAQ, per germline (reference sequence). This CDR3 has 13 residues. V lost 6 bases and J lost 4; bases outside the gene matches: 3. In nucleotides, the CDR3 is TGTGCCAGCAGGGCGGGACTAGCAGAGACCCAGTACTTC. Translation gives CASRAGLAETQYF.

The genes are TRBV4-1 and TRBJ2-3; a weak D match, TRBD2 (5 bases). The V end lost 0 bases, the J end lost 5 bases, and 9 bases lay between the germline ends. The CDR3 extends over 14 amino acids. CDR1 MGHRA and CDR2 YSYEKL come from the germline V gene. Here the CDR3 reads CASSQEWAGDTQYF. The CDR3 coding sequence is TGCGCCAGCAGCCAAGAGTGGGCGGGAGATACGCAGTATTTT.

The CDR3, as DNA: TGTGCCAGCAGCTCCGCCAAGAAGGGAAACACCATATATTTT. Its translation: CASSSAKKGNTIYF. This chain connects TRBV12-3 or TRBV12-4 to TRBJ1-3; no firm D call. The CDR3 contains 14 residues. V dropped 6 bases and J dropped 4 bases, with 13 bases sitting between them.

The chain recombines TRBV18 with TRBJ2-1; 7 positions agree with TRBD2. From germline, CDR1 is KGHSH and CDR2 LQKENI. The CDR3 extends over 15 amino acids. V gave up 0 bases and J gave up 7 bases; unmatched junction bases: 6. The CDR3 bases are TGTGCCAGCTCACCACCTTTCGGACTAGTAAATGAGCAGTTCTTC. This codes for CASSPPFGLVNEQFF. Together with reference TRBV18 and TRBJ2-1, the CDR3 gives the full variable domain: NAGVMQNPRHLVRRRGQEARLRCSPMKGHSHVYWYRQLPEEGLKFMVYLQKENIIDESGMPKERFSAEFPKEGPSILRIQQVVRGDSAAYFCASSPPFGLVNEQFFGPGTRLTVL.

This clonotype was detected only a few times. The rearrangement links TRBV10-2 to TRBJ2-1, with 7 bases that match TRBD2. CDR3 size: 16 residues. The ends lost 4 bases at V and 7 bases at J; junction bases unmatched: 13. CDR1 is WSHSY, CDR2 SAAADI, per germline. For the CDR3, the DNA is TGCGCCAGCAGTGGGGACTACCCCTACATTGGTAATGAGCAGTTCTTC. Translation gives CASSGDYPYIGNEQFF.

The rearrangement joins TRBV20-1 to TRBJ1-5; possible D gene TRBD1, 5 bases. The CDR3 is 14 residues long. Trimming shortened V by 6 bases and J by 3 bases, and 15 bases separated the two germline ends. Germline-derived CDR1 and CDR2 are DFQATT and SNEGSKA (reference sequence). The CDR3 nucleotides read TGCAGTGCCCAGCGGGGACCGATCAATCAGCCCCAGCATTTT. This sequence encodes CSAQRGPINQPQHF.

This chain connects TRBV9 to TRBJ1-3; 8 bases align to TRBD1. The CDR3 length is 16 residues. Germline CDR1 SGDLS, CDR2 YYNGEE. Unmatched junction bases numbered 9, after V lost 1 base and J lost 6 bases. CDR3 sequence (DNA): TGTGCCAGCAGCGTAAGGGACAGGTTTATAGCAAACACCATATATTTT. This encodes CASSVRDRFIANTIYF.

The rearrangement uses TRBV28 and TRBJ1-3, with D perhaps matching TRBD1 (5 bases). CDR3 size: 15 residues. V lost 5 bases and J lost 4, with 15 bases in between. CDR1 and CDR2 from the germline V gene are MDHEN and SYDVKM. The CDR3 loop is CASSPGTQGGNTIYF. Here the CDR3 DNA reads TGTGCCAGCAGTCCTGGGACCCAAGGAGGAAACACCATATATTTT.

This clonotype was counted at least ten times. The chain joins TRBV6-2 or TRBV6-3 to TRBJ2-7; D might be TRBD1 (5 bases). Looked up from germline, CDR1 is MNHEY and CDR2 is SVGEGT. The CDR3 is 16 residues long. The V and J ends lost 2 bases and 1 base respectively, with 15 bases between them. CDR3 sequence (DNA): TGTGCCAGCAGTTACCAGCCAGGGTTGAATTCCTACGAGCAGTACTTC. Its protein is CASSYQPGLNSYEQYF.

Many counts were recorded for this clonotype. The chain couples TRBV7-9 to TRBJ2-5, with D perhaps assigned TRBD1 or TRBD2 (5 bases each). The germline V gene encodes CDR1 SEHNR and CDR2 FQNEAQ (reference sequence). The CDR3 is 16 residues long. V was shortened by 1 base and J by 0 bases, with 12 bases between the two germline ends. The CDR3 is CASSLGDRGYQETQYF. The CDR3 DNA is TGTGCCAGCAGCTTAGGAGACAGAGGGTACCAAGAGACCCAGTACTTC.

This chain links TRBV5-1 with TRBJ2-5, with D possibly TRBD1 on 6 matching bases. This CDR3 contains 15 residues. Germline assignment: CDR1 SGHRS and CDR2 YFSETQ. Deletions cut 1 base from V and 2 bases from J, with 12 bases between. The CDR3 bases are TGCGCCAGCAGCTTGACCCCCGGGACACAAGAGACCCAGTACTTC. This codes for CASSLTPGTQETQYF.

The chain joins TRBV10-3 to TRBJ1-2; no firm D call. This CDR3 has 15 amino acids. Trimming pared 4 bases from V and 2 bases from J, leaving 14 bases between. Germline V CDR1 and CDR2: ENHRY, SYGVKD. The CDR3 sequence is CAISVKGGRNYGYTF. The CDR3 DNA reads as TGTGCCATCAGTGTCAAGGGAGGGCGAAACTATGGCTACACCTTC.

The table lists this clonotype with a few counts. The rearrangement uses TRBV3-1 and TRBJ1-5; no reliable D call. Germline V gene data show CDR1 as LGHDT and CDR2 as YNNKEL (reference sequence). The CDR3 loop spans 13 amino acids. The V end was cut by 0 bases, the J end by 7 bases, with 7 bases between. DNA of the CDR3: TGTGCCAGCAGCCAAGATATACGGCAGCCCCAGCATTTT. Encoded protein: CASSQDIRQPQHF.

This clonotype was seen ten or more times. The chain couples TRBV12-3 or TRBV12-4 to TRBJ2-6, with D perhaps TRBD1 (6 bases). V gave up 3 bases and J gave up 0 bases, with 12 bases separating them. The CDR3 length is 17 residues. CDR3 loop: CASSFNRAYSGANVLTF. CDR3 coding DNA: TGTGCCAGCAGTTTTAACAGGGCCTACTCTGGGGCCAACGTCCTGACTTTC.

The rearrangement links TRBV5-1 to TRBJ2-2; D is unclear. Germline lookup yields CDR1 SGHRS and CDR2 YFSETQ. This CDR3 is 14 amino acids long. Trimming removed 0 bases from V and 6 bases from J, with 9 bases in between. CDR3 region: CASSLAQSAGELFF. The DNA for the CDR3 is TGCGCCAGCAGCTTGGCTCAGTCCGCCGGGGAGCTGTTTTTT.

The J gene is TRBJ1-3, the V gene TRBV15, with 7 bases that match TRBD1. Unmatched junction bases numbered 9, after V lost 0 bases and J lost 4 bases. CDR1 and CDR2 from the germline V gene are LNHNV and YYDKDF (reference sequence). This CDR3 has 17 amino acids. Written as DNA, the CDR3 is TGTGCCACCAGCAGAGATTATCTCGGGACAGCCGGAAACACCATATATTTT. Amino acids: CATSRDYLGTAGNTIYF.

This clonotype was observed many times. The CDR3 region has the DNA TGTGCCAGCAGTCCCCTGGCAATAACTAATGAAAAACTGTTTTTT. Translated, it gives CASSPLAITNEKLFF. The chain recombines TRBV6-1 with TRBJ1-4; D gene uncertain. Trimming left V 5 bases short and J 1 base short, with 11 bases between. The CDR3 totals 15 residues. From germline, CDR1 is MNHNS and CDR2 SASEGT.